This T cell receptor (beta chain) was sequenced for a study of blood T cells in healthy people across ages. Study-wide results and caveats: Getting older went along with TCR beta diversity per million T cells dropping roughly linearly.

Turning to this clonotype: Its antigen is unidentified.

A minimum of 6 million PBMCs was isolated per sample. Together with a sample-barcoded 5' primer, a J-beta primer mix was included in a second PCR lasting 7 to 11 cycles. TCRdb redid the calling of the 5' RACE reads with MiXCR, one entry per CDR3 protein. The repertoire holds about 760,000 distinct CDR3 sequences, 20% to 25% seen once, with more than 8.5% in the top ten. There are 14 residues in the CDR3. Per the germline V gene, CDR1 is SGHDT and CDR2 is YYEEEE. V lost 3 bases and J lost 1, with 10 bases in between. These same data were also listed under a study on T cells of mothers and their children. That study reports: Each child gave around 3 million TCR beta CDR3 reads (each mother, over 9.5 million). Slightly higher, non-significant overlap characterized related mother-child pairs relative to unrelated pairs.

Sequenced material: blood. The chain employs TRBV5-6 and TRBJ1-1; possibly TRBD1 for D (5 bases). This sequence originates from a boy aged 5-17 years in good health. DNA of the CDR3: TGTGCCAGCAGCTGGGAAGGGGCGAACACTGAAGCTTTCTTT. Protein product: CASSWEGANTEAFF.